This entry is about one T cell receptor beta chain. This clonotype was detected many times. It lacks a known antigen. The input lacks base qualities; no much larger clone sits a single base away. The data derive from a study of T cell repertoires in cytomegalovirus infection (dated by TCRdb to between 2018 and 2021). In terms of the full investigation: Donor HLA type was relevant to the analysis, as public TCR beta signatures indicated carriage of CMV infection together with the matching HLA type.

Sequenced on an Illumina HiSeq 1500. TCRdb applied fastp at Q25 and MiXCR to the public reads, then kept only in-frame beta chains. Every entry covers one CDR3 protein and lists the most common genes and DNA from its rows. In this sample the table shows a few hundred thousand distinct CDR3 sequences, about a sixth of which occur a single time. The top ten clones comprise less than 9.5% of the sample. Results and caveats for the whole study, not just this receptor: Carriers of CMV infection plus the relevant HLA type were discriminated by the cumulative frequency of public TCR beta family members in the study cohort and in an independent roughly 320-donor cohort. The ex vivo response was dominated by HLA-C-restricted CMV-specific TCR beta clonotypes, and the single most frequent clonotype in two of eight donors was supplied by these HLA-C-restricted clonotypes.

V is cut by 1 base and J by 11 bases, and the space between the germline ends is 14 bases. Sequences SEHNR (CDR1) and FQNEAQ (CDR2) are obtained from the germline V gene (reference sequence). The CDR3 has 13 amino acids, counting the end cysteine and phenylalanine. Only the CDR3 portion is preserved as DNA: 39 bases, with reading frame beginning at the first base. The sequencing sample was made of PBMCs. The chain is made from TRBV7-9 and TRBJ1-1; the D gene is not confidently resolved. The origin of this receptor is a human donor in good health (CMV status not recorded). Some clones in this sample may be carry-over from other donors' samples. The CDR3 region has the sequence CASSLDNGQMAFF. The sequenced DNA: TGTGCCAGCAGCTTAGATAATGGGCAGATGGCTTTCTTT.